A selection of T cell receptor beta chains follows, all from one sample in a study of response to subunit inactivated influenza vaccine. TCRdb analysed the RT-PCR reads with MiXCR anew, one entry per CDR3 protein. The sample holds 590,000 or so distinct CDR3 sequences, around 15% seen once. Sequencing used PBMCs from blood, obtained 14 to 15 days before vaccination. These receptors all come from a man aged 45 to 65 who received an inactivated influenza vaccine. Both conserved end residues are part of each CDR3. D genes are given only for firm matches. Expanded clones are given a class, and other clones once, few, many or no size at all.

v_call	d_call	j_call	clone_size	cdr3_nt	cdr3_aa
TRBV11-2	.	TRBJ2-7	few	TGTGCCAGCAGCTTCCCACGCCAAGGGGTTCTGACCTACGAGCAGTACTTC	CASSFPRQGVLTYEQYF
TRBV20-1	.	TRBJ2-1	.	TGCAGTGCTGCCCCGAGCTGGGCATCCTACAATGAGCAGTTCTTC	CSAAPSWASYNEQFF
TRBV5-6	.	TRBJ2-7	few	TGTGCCAGCACTGAGTTTGGGAGCTCCTACGAGCAGTACTTC	CASTEFGSSYEQYF
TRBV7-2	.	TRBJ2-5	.	TGTGCCAGCAGCTTAGGGTATCCAGGGGAGACCCAGTACTTC	CASSLGYPGETQYF
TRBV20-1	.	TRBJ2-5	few	TGCAGTGGCGGGACTTTCGGGACCCAGTACTTC	CSGGTFGTQYF
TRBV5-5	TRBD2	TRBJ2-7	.	TGTGCCAGCAGCTTGGCACCGGGCGGGGGTTCCTACGAGCAGTACTTC	CASSLAPGGGSYEQYF
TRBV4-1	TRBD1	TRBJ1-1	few	TGCGCCAGCAGCCAACCTGACAGGGCCTTCGAAGCTTTCTTT	CASSQPDRAFEAFF
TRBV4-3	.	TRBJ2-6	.	TGCGCCAGCAGCCCCCGGGTGGCAATAGTGCACTCCTCTGGGGCCAACGTCCTGACTTTC	CASSPRVAIVHSSGANVLTF
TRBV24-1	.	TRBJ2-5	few	TGTGCCACCAGTGACTCTTACCAAGAGACCCAGTACTTC	CATSDSYQETQYF
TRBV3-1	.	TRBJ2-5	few	TGTGCCAGCAGCCAAGCTTCTTGGGGACTTGGGGTTCGAGAGACCCAGTACTTC	CASSQASWGLGVRETQYF
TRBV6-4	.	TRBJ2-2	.	TGTGCCAGCAGTGAGGCGCCGAACACCGGGGAGCTGTTTTTT	CASSEAPNTGELFF
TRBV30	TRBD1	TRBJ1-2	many	TGTGCCTGGGGACAGGGGTCGGGAGGCTACACCTTC	CAWGQGSGGYTF
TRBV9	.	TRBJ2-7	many	TGTGCCAGCAGCGTAGAGGTGCTTGACGAGCAGTACTTC	CASSVEVLDEQYF
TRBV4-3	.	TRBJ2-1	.	TGCGCCAGCAGCCAAGACAGGAACTCCTACAATGAGCAGTTCTTC	CASSQDRNSYNEQFF
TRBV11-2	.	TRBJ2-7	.	TGTGCCAGCAGCTTCGCGCCTACCTACGAGCAGTACTTC	CASSFAPTYEQYF
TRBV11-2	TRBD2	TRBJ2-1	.	TGTGCCAGCGGGACTAGCGGGGTCAATGAGCAGTTCTTC	CASGTSGVNEQFF
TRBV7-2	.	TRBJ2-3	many	TGTGCCAGCAGCCGCCCGCCGAGTAAAGATACGCAGTATTTT	CASSRPPSKDTQYF
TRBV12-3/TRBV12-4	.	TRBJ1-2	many	TGTGCCAGCAGTTTTGACAGTTACTATGGCTACACCTTC	CASSFDSYYGYTF
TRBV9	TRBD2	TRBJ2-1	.	TGTGCCAGCAGCGTATCGGGCGGGGGGGATGAGCAGTTCTTC	CASSVSGGGDEQFF
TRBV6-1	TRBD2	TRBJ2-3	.	TGTGCCAGCGGGCGACTAGCGGGTGGTTCAGATACGCAGTATTTT	CASGRLAGGSDTQYF
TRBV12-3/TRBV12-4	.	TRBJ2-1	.	TGTGCCAGCAGTTTCGACCACAACAATGAGCAGTTCTTC	CASSFDHNNEQFF
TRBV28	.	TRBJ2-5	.	TGTGCCAGCAGTTTATTGCAGGGGTTGGGACAAGAGACCCAGTACTTC	CASSLLQGLGQETQYF
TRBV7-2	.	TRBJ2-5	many	TGTGCCAGCAGCTTAGTAGTGACTATTTCAGAGACCCAGTACTTC	CASSLVVTISETQYF
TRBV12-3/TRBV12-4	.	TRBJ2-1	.	TGTGCCAGCACCGCGTCCACTAACAATGAGCAGTTCTTC	CASTASTNNEQFF
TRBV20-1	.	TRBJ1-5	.	TGCAGTGCTAATCCGCCAGGCCCTAATCAGCCCCAGCATTTT	CSANPPGPNQPQHF
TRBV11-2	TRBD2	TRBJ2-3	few	TGTGCCAGCAGTCCGGGACTAGCGGGAACTGGCGATACGCAGTATTTT	CASSPGLAGTGDTQYF
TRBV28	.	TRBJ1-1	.	TGTGCCAGCAGTTTAGTGGGGGTTTTCGGGGCTTTCTTT	CASSLVGVFGAFF
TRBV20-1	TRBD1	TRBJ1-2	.	TGCAGTGCTAGGGAAGGGACAGGGACTAACTATGGCTACACCTTC	CSAREGTGTNYGYTF
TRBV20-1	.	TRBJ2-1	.	TGCAGTGCTATACCGGGACACCTCTCCTACAATGAGCAGTTCTTC	CSAIPGHLSYNEQFF
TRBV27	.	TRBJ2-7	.	TGTGCCAGCAGTTTAAAAGGAGATTTACTCTCCTACGAGCAGTACTTC	CASSLKGDLLSYEQYF
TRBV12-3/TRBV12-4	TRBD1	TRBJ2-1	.	TGTGCCAGCAGCGAATACAGGGGACCCTACAATGAGCAGTTCTTC	CASSEYRGPYNEQFF
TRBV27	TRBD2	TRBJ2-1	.	TGTGCCAGCAGTTCCATACCTAGCGGGGGCCCACAACATAACGAGCAGTTCTTC	CASSSIPSGGPQHNEQFF
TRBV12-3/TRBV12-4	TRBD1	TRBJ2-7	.	TGTGCCAGCAGTTTAGTTACAGGGGGCGGTTTGGGAATAGGGCAGTACTTC	CASSLVTGGGLGIGQYF
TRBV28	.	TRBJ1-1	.	TGTGCCAGCAGTTTGGTGACAGGAGCGGGGGGCACTGAAGCTTTCTTT	CASSLVTGAGGTEAFF
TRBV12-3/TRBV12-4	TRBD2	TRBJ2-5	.	TGTGCCAGCAGTTCCTCGGGACTAGCGGGAGAGACCCAGTACTTC	CASSSSGLAGETQYF
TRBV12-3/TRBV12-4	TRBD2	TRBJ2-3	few	TGTGCCAGCAGTTTGGACTTAGCGGGAAGCACAGATACGCAGTATTTT	CASSLDLAGSTDTQYF
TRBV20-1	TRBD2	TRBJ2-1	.	TGCAGTGCTAGAGAAAGATTGGCGGGGGACTCCTACAATGAGCAGTTCTTC	CSARERLAGDSYNEQFF
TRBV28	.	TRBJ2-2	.	TGTGCCAGCAGTCTCCTCGGGGGCTATAACACCGGGGAGCTGTTTTTT	CASSLLGGYNTGELFF
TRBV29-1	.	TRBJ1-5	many	TGCAGCGTTGGAGGAGACAATCAGCCCCAGCATTTT	CSVGGDNQPQHF
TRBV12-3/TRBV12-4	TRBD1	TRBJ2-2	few	TGTGCCAGCAGGATTCGACAGGGTAGCACCGGGGAGCTGTTTTTT	CASRIRQGSTGELFF
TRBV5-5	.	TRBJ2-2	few	TGTGCCAGCGGAGATGTCAAGGGGCGCGTGAACACCGGGGAGCTGTTTTTT	CASGDVKGRVNTGELFF
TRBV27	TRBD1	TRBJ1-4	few	TGTGCCACCGGTCGACAGGGGCAAGAAAAACTGTTTTTT	CATGRQGQEKLFF
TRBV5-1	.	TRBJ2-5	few	TGCGCCAGCTCCTTGCCCCAAGGGGAGACCCAGTACTTC	CASSLPQGETQYF
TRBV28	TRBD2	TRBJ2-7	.	TGTGCCAGCAGTCCAGGACTAGCGGGAGGTTACGACGAGCAGTACTTC	CASSPGLAGGYDEQYF
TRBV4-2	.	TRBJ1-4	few	TGTGCCAGCAGCCAAGAGCCAGGGGTTACCAATGAAAAACTGTTTTTT	CASSQEPGVTNEKLFF
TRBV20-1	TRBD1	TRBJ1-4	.	TGCAGTGCTAGTAAAAACAGGGGAGGAGGTTCGCTGTTTTTT	CSASKNRGGGSLFF
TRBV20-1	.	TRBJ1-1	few	TGCAGTGCTAGAAGTGAACCTAACACTGAAGCTTTCTTT	CSARSEPNTEAFF
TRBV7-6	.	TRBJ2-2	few	TGTGCCAGCAGCGTTGCAGGGTATTCCGCCGGGGAGCTGTTTTTT	CASSVAGYSAGELFF
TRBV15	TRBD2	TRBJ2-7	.	TGTGCCACCAGCAAAACCGGGGGACTAGCGGGAGGGCTGAACGAGCAGTACTTC	CATSKTGGLAGGLNEQYF
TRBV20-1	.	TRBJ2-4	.	TGCAGTGTAACAGGGGGGGGCATAGCCAAAAACATTCAGTACTTC	CSVTGGGIAKNIQYF
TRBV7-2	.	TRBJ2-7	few	TGTGCCAGCAGCCTCAGGGGGACTAGTTATCCCTACGAGCAGTACTTC	CASSLRGTSYPYEQYF
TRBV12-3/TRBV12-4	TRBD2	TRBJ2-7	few	TGTGCCAGCACCTCATCGGGACTAGCGGGAGAGCAGTACTTC	CASTSSGLAGEQYF